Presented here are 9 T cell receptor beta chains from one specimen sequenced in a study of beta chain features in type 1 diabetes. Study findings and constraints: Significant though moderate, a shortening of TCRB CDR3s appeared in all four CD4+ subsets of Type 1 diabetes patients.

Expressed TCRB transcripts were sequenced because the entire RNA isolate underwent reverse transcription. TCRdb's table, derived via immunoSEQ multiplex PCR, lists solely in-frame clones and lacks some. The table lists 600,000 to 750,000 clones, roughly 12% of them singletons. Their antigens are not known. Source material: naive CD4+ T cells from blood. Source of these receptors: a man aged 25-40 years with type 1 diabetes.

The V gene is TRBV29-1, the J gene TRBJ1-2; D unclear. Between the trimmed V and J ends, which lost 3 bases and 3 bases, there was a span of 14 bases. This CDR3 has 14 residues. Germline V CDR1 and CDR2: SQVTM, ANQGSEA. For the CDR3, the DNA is TGCAGCGTTGAGGCCGGGGTTCATGACTATGGCTACACCTTC. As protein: CSVEAGVHDYGYTF.

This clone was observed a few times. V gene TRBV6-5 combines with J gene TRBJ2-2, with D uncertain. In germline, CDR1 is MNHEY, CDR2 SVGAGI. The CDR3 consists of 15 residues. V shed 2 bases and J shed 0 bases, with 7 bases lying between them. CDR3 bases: TGTGCCAGCAGTTACCGGACGGCGAACACCGGGGAGCTGTTTTTT. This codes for CASSYRTANTGELFF.

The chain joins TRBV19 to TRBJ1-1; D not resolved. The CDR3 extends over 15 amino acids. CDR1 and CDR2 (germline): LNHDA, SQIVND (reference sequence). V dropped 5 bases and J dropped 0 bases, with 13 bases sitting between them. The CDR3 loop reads CASSSRVLMNTEAFF. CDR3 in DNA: TGTGCCAGTAGTTCCCGAGTGTTGATGAACACTGAAGCTTTCTTT.

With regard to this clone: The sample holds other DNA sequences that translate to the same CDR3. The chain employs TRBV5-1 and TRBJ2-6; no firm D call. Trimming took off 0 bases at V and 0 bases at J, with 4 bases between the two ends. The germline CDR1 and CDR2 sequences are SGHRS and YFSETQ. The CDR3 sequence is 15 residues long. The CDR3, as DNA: TGCGCCAGCAGCTTGGGCAGCTCTGGGGCCAACGTCCTGACTTTC. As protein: CASSLGSSGANVLTF.

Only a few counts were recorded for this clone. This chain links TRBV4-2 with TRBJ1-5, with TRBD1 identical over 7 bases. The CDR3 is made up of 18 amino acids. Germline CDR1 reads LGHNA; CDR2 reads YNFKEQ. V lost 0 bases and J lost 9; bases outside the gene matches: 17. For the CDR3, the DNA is TGTGCCAGCAGCCAAGATCCTGGGACAGCGGACCTCCATCGGCCCCAGCATTTT. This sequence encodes CASSQDPGTADLHRPQHF.

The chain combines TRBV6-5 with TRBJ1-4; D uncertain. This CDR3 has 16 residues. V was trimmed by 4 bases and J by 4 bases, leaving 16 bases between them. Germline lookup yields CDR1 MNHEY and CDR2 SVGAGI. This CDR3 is CASSSSSGPINEKLFF. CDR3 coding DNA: TGTGCCAGCAGTTCGTCATCCGGGCCAATTAATGAAAAACTGTTTTTT.

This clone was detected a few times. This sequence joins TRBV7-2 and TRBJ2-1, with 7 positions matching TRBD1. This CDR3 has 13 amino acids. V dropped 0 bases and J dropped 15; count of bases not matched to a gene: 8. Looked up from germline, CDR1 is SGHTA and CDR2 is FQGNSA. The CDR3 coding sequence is TGTGCCAGCAGCTTAGCACAACAGGGGTCTGGGTTCTTC. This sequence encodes CASSLAQQGSGFF.

CDR3 bases: TGTGCCAGCAGCGGGACAGGGGGGAATGTTGGCACTGAAGCTTTCTTT. Protein: CASSGTGGNVGTEAFF. This chain connects TRBV9 to TRBJ1-1, with 10 bases fitting TRBD1. The CDR3 is 16 amino acids. Germline lookup yields CDR1 SGDLS and CDR2 YYNGEE. Germline trimming cut 3 bases from V and 4 bases from J; bases unmatched to any gene: 9.

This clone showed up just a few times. The chain's CDR3 is CASSSMDRTTEAFF. The CDR3 DNA sequence: TGTGCCAGCAGCTCAATGGACAGGACCACTGAAGCTTTCTTT. V gene TRBV5-4 combines with J gene TRBJ1-1; 7 nucleotides align to TRBD1. The CDR3 consists of 14 residues. CDR1 SGHNT and CDR2 YYREEE come from the germline V gene (reference sequence). The J segment lost 4 bases and the V segment lost 3 bases, leaving 6 bases of the junction unmatched.